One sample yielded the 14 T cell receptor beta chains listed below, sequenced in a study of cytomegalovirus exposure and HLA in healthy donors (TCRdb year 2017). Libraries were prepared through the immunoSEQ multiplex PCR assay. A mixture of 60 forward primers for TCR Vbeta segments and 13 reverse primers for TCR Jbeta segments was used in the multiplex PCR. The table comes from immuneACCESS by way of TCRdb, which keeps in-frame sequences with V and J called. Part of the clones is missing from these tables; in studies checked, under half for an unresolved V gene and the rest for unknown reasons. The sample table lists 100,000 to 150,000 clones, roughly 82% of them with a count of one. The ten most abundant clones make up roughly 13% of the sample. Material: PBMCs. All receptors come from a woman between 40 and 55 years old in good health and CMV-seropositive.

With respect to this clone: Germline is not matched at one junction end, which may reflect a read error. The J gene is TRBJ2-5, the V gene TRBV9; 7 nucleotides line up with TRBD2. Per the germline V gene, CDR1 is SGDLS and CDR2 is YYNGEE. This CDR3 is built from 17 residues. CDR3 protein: CASSVDPPSGTQETQYF. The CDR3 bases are TGTGCCAGCAGCGTAGACCCCCCCAGCGGGACCCAAGAAACCCAGTACTTC.

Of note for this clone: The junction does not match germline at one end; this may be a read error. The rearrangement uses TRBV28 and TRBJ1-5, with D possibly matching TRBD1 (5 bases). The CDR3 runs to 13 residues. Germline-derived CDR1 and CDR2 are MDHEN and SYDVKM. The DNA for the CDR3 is TGTGCCAGCAGTTTAGACAGCAATCAGCCCCAGCACTTT. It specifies CASSLDSNQPQHF. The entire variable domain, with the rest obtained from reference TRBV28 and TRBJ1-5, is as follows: DVKVTQSSRYLVKRTGEKVFLECVQDMDHENMFWYRQDPGLGLRLIYFSYDVKMKEKGDIPEGYSVSREKKERFSLILESASTNQTSMYLCASSLDSNQPQHFGDGTRLSIL.

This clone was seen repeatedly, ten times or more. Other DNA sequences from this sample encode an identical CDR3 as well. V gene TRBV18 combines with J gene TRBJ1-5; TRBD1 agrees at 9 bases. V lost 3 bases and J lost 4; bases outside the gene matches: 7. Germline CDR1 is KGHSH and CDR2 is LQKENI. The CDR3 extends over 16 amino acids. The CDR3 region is CASSPQGQGRNQPQHF. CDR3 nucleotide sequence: TGTGCCAGCTCACCCCAGGGACAGGGAAGGAATCAGCCCCAGCATTTT.

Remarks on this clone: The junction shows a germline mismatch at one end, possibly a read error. The DNA of the CDR3 is TGTTCCAGCAGCTTAGGGGCCCCCCCGGGACAGGGAGGCGGCTACACCTTC. Translation gives CSSSLGAPPGQGGGYTF. V usage is TRBV7-9 and J usage is TRBJ1-2, with 9 bases aligning to TRBD1. The germline gives CDR1 SEHNR, CDR2 FQNEAQ (reference sequence). The CDR3 contains 17 residues.

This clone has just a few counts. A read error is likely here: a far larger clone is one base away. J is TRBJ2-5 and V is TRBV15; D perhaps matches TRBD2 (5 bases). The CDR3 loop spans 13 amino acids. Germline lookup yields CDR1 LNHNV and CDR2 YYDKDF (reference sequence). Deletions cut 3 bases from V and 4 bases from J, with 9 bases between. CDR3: CATSRFRGETQYF. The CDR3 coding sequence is TGTGCCACCAGCAGGTTCCGGGGAGAGACCCAGTACTTC.

Here the CDR3 DNA reads TGTGCCAGCAGCCCAACCTCCGACAGGGTTTCCTATGGCTACACCTTC. It is translated as CASSPTSDRVSYGYTF. V usage is TRBV28 and J usage is TRBJ1-2; 7 nucleotides match TRBD1. Trimming took 6 bases from V and 4 from J; bases not matched to a gene: 14. The CDR3 covers 16 residues. CDR1 and CDR2 from the germline V gene are MDHEN and SYDVKM.

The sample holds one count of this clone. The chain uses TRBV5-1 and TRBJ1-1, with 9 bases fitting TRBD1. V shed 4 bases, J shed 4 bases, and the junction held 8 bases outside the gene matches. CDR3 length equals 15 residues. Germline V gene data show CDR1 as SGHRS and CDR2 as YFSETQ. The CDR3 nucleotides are TGCGCCAGCAGCCTAATACAGGGGGCGGGCACTGAAGCTTTCTTT. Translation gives CASSLIQGAGTEAFF. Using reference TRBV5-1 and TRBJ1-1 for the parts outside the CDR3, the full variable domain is KAGVTQTPRYLIKTRGQQVTLSCSPISGHRSVSWYQQTPGQGLQFLFEYFSETQRNKGNFPGRFSGRQFSNSRSEMNVSTLELGDSALYLCASSLIQGAGTEAFFGQGTRLTVV.

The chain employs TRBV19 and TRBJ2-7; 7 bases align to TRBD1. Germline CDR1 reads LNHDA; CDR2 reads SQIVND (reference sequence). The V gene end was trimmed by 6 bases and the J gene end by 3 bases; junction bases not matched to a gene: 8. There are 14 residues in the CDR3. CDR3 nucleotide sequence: TGTGCCAGTAGGGGGACAGCGTCAAACTACGAGCAGTACTTC. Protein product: CASRGTASNYEQYF.

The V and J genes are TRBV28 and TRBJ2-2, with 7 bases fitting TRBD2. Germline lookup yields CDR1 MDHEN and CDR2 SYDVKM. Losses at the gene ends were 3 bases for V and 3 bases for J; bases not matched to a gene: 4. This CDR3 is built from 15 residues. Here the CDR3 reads CASSLRESDTGELFF. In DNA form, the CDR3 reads TGTGCCAGCAGTTTGCGGGAGTCGGACACCGGGGAGCTGTTTTTT.

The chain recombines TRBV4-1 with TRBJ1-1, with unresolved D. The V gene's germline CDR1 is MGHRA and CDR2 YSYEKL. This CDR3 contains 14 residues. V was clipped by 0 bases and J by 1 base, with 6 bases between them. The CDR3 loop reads CASSQDRANTEAFF. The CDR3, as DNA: TGCGCCAGCAGCCAAGATAGAGCGAACACTGAAGCTTTCTTT.

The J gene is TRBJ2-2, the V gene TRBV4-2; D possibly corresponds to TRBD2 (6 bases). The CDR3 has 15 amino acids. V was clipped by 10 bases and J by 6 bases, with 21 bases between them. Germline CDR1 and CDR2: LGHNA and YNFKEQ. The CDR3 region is CAKAQEELAPGELFF. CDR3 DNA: TGTGCCAAAGCCCAAGAGGAACTAGCCCCCGGGGAGCTGTTTTTT.

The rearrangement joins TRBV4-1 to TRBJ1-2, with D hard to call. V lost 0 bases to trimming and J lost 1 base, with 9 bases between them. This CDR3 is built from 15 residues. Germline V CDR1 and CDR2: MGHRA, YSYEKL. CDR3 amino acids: CASSQDWAVNYGYTF. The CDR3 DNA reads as TGCGCCAGCAGCCAAGATTGGGCAGTTAACTATGGCTACACCTTC.

The CDR3 protein is CASRVQEGVWEQYF. The DNA for the CDR3 is TGTGCCAGCAGAGTTCAAGAGGGTGTTTGGGAGCAGTACTTC. The rearrangement uses TRBV28 and TRBJ2-7; weak D call: TRBD2 (5 bases). CDR3 length equals 14 residues. Trimming removed 6 bases from V and 7 bases from J, with 19 bases in between. In germline, CDR1 is MDHEN, CDR2 SYDVKM.

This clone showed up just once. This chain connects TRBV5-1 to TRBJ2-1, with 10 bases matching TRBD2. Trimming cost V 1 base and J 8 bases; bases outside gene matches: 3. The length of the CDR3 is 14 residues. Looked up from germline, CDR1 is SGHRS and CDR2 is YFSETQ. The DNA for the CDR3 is TGCGCCAGCAGCTTGTCTAGCGGGAGAGATGAGCAGTTCTTC. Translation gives CASSLSSGRDEQFF.